The 28 T cell receptor beta chains listed next were all sequenced from one sample in a study of CD8+ T cells in alopecia areata. Regarding treatment: oral pan-JAK inhibitor, 5-10 mg twice daily. In each case, RNA was isolated and then reverse transcribed into cDNA as the sequencing template. Sequencing used immunoSEQ multiplex PCR; TCRdb keeps in-frame clones, though not all of them. The sample has more than 150,000 clones; roughly three fifths are singletons. This sample comprised CD4+ T cells sorted from blood, obtained at week 4, from a patient treated with tofacitinib. The receptors originated from a human donor with alopecia areata.

The rearrangement links TRBV29-1 to TRBJ2-3; D possibly corresponds to TRBD2 (6 bases). The V end was cut by 5 bases, the J end by 1 base, with 13 bases between. Germline V gene sequence: CDR1 SQVTM, CDR2 ANQGSEA. This CDR3 comprises 14 residues. The CDR3: CSVPGRYGTDTQYF. DNA for the CDR3: TGCAGCGTTCCAGGGAGGTACGGCACAGATACGCAGTATTTT.

The chain has TRBV30 and TRBJ1-4, with D tentatively TRBD1 (5 bases). With 7 bases removed from V and 5 bases from J, the gap between germline ends came to 14 bases. The germline gives CDR1 GTSNPN, CDR2 SVGIG (reference sequence). CDR3 length: 13 residues. In DNA form, the CDR3 reads TGTGCCTTACGGGACTCACGGAATGAAAAACTGTTTTTT. The encoded protein is CALRDSRNEKLFF.

This clone was observed a few times. The chain joins TRBV10-3 to TRBJ1-5, with 10 bases fitting TRBD1. Germline V CDR1 and CDR2: ENHRY, SYGVKD. CDR3 length: 15 residues. The junction had 2 bases not matched to a gene; V was cut back by 5 bases and J by 1 base. The CDR3 sequence is CAISPDRGSNQPQHF. For the CDR3, the DNA is TGTGCCATCAGTCCGGACAGGGGGAGCAATCAGCCCCAGCATTTT.

This clone was detected only a few times. V usage is TRBV29-1 and J usage is TRBJ1-1, with D unresolved. V lost 7 bases, J lost 11 bases, and 20 bases lay in between. Germline CDR1 reads SQVTM; CDR2 reads ANQGSEA. This CDR3 spans 12 amino acids. Here the CDR3 reads CSGVTHSGGAFF. The CDR3 nucleotides are TGCAGCGGGGTGACACATTCCGGAGGGGCTTTCTTT.

The chain carries TRBV7-9 and TRBJ1-1, with D perhaps TRBD1 (5 bases). The CDR3 has 14 residues. V dropped 3 bases and J dropped 0 bases, with 8 bases sitting between them. Looked up from germline, CDR1 is SEHNR and CDR2 is FQNEAQ (reference sequence). Here the CDR3 reads CASSFGGLNTEAFF. DNA for the CDR3: TGTGCCAGCAGCTTCGGGGGATTGAACACTGAAGCTTTCTTT.

The J gene is TRBJ1-2, the V gene TRBV30; D is perhaps TRBD1 (5 bases). V was cut by 4 bases and J by 2 bases, with 11 bases left in between. CDR1 is GTSNPN, CDR2 SVGIG, per germline (reference sequence). The CDR3 sequence is 13 residues long. The chain's CDR3 is CAWTQGTNYGYTF. Written as DNA, the CDR3 is TGTGCCTGGACCCAGGGCACCAACTATGGCTACACCTTC.

This clone was observed a few times. The genes are TRBV30 and TRBJ2-5; D is unresolved. Judging by the DNA end, TRBJ2-7 fits better; the J call may be wrong. The CDR3 spans 12 residues. The germline V gene encodes CDR1 GTSNPN and CDR2 SVGIG (reference sequence). This chain's CDR3 is CAWRSLNYEQYF. CDR3 bases: TGTGCCTGGAGGAGCCTGAACTACGAGCAGTACTTC.

The chain has TRBV6-5 and TRBJ2-5; TRBD1 agrees at 9 bases. Trimming removed 5 bases from V and 1 base from J; junction bases left unmatched: 5. The CDR3 totals 15 residues. The V gene's germline CDR1 is MNHEY and CDR2 SVGAGI. CDR3 amino acids: CASSTWDRAQETQYF. CDR3 sequence (DNA): TGTGCCAGCAGTACCTGGGACAGGGCCCAAGAGACCCAGTACTTC.

This clone has a handful of counts. This chain connects TRBV18 to TRBJ1-1; D is undetermined. Germline CDR1 KGHSH, CDR2 LQKENI. The V end was cut by 2 bases, the J end by 1 base, with 11 bases between. The CDR3 covers 15 residues. CDR3 residues: CASSPTVGGNTEAFF. The CDR3 region has the DNA TGTGCCAGCTCACCAACGGTCGGCGGGAACACTGAAGCTTTCTTT.

J is TRBJ2-5 and V is TRBV7-3; 13 bases line up with TRBD2. Germline V gives CDR1 SGHTA, CDR2 FQGTGA. This CDR3 has 16 residues. The junction had 6 bases not matched to a gene; V was cut back by 3 bases and J by 5 bases. The CDR3 DNA follows: TGTGCCAGCAGCTTGAGGACTAGCGGGGGTTTCGAGACCCAGTACTTC. Translating gives CASSLRTSGGFETQYF.

This chain links TRBV2 with TRBJ1-5; no clear D. Trimming cost V 0 bases and J 6 bases, with 9 bases left between them. The length of the CDR3 is 14 residues. The germline gives CDR1 SNHLY, CDR2 FYNNEI. CDR3 bases: TGTGCCAGCAGTGAAGCGGAGGGTCCTCAGCCCCAGCATTTT. Translating it yields CASSEAEGPQPQHF.

Regarding this clone: Other DNA sequences in this specimen translate into the identical CDR3. The V gene is TRBV30, the J gene TRBJ2-2; D not certain. CDR1 GTSNPN and CDR2 SVGIG come from the germline V gene (reference sequence). The CDR3 sequence is 12 residues long. Trimming stripped 0 bases from V and 3 bases from J, with 2 bases between. This chain's CDR3 is CAWSVYTGELFF. CDR3 DNA: TGTGCCTGGAGTGTATACACCGGGGAGCTGTTTTTT. Full variable domain (missing parts from reference TRBV30 and TRBJ2-2): SQTIHQWPATLVQPVGSPLSLECTVEGTSNPNLYWYRQAAGRGLQLLFYSVGIGQISSEVPQNLSASRPQDRQFILSSKKLLLSDSGFYLCAWSVYTGELFFGEGSRLTVL.

This clone was seen a few times. V gene TRBV4-2 combines with J gene TRBJ1-2; weak D call: TRBD1 (5 bases). V was shortened by 1 base and J by 0 bases, with 18 bases between the two germline ends. Germline CDR1 is LGHNA and CDR2 is YNFKEQ. The CDR3 is 18 residues long. The CDR3 reads CASSQGGDLSLSNYGYTF. In DNA form, the CDR3 reads TGTGCCAGCAGCCAAGGAGGGGACCTCAGCCTATCTAACTATGGCTACACCTTC.

This chain connects TRBV13 to TRBJ1-2; D call uncertain. Germline V gene data show CDR1 as PRHDT and CDR2 as FYEKMQ (reference sequence). The V gene lost 4 bases and the J gene lost 1 base, with 10 bases spanning the gap. The CDR3 consists of 14 residues. This chain's CDR3 is CASSSHRDNYGYTF. CDR3 nucleotides: TGTGCCAGCAGCTCCCATCGGGATAACTATGGCTACACCTTC.

This clone has only a few counts. Other DNA sequences within the sample encode an identical CDR3. The chain couples TRBV2 to TRBJ2-5; a weak D match, TRBD2 (5 bases). Germline V lookup: CDR1 SNHLY, CDR2 FYNNEI. Trimming left V 2 bases short and J 1 base short, with 5 bases between. CDR3 size: 13 residues. The CDR3 spells CASSERGQETQYF. The CDR3, as DNA: TGTGCCAGCAGTGAACGGGGCCAAGAGACCCAGTACTTC.

V is TRBV7-9 and J is TRBJ2-3; D is uncertain. The CDR3 runs 15 residues. CDR1 is SEHNR, CDR2 FQNEAQ, per germline (reference sequence). Trimming removed 4 bases at V and 6 bases at J, with 17 bases between. CDR3 sequence (DNA): TGTGCCAGCAGCTCCTTGACTTCCCACAGCGATACGCAGTATTTT. Its translation is CASSSLTSHSDTQYF.

The V and J genes are TRBV7-2 and TRBJ2-5; 8 bases are shared with TRBD1. V lost 4 bases and J lost 2; bases outside the gene matches: 0. Germline-derived CDR1 and CDR2 are SGHTA and FQGNSA. This CDR3 region has 13 residues. The CDR3 DNA reads as TGTGCCAGCAGCTGGGACAGGCAAGAGACCCAGTACTTC. This gives the protein CASSWDRQETQYF. Together with reference TRBV7-2 and TRBJ2-5, the CDR3 gives the full variable domain: GAGVSQSPSNKVTEKGKDVELRCDPISGHTALYWYRQSLGQGLEFLIYFQGNSAPDKSGLPSDRFSAERTGGSVSTLTIQRTQQEDSAVYLCASSWDRQETQYFGPGTRLLVL.

This clone was seen a single time. The rearrangement links TRBV11-3 to TRBJ2-1; 8 bases match TRBD1. The ends lost 4 bases at V and 5 bases at J; junction bases unmatched: 4. The germline V gene has CDR1 SGHNT and CDR2 YENEEA. The CDR3 consists of 14 residues. The CDR3 bases are TGTGCCAGCAGCTCTACAGGGGGAAACAATGAGCAGTTCTTC. Translation: CASSSTGGNNEQFF.

The V and J genes are TRBV30 and TRBJ1-2; 9 bases map to TRBD1. With V trimmed by 1 base and J by 2 bases, 11 bases remained unmatched. The germline V gene encodes CDR1 GTSNPN and CDR2 SVGIG (reference sequence). This CDR3 is built from 17 residues. CDR3 coding DNA: TGTGCCTGGAGTGAACTCGGGACAGGGACACCAAACTATGGCTACACCTTC. It specifies CAWSELGTGTPNYGYTF.

The V and J genes are TRBV28 and TRBJ1-2, with a possible D match to TRBD1 (5 bases). V was cut by 3 bases and J by 6 bases, with 5 bases left in between. The CDR3 sequence is 11 residues long. Germline assignment: CDR1 MDHEN and CDR2 SYDVKM. The CDR3: CASSFRDGYTF. The CDR3 DNA reads as TGTGCCAGCAGTTTCAGGGATGGCTACACCTTC.

V usage is TRBV27 and J usage is TRBJ2-3; D gene uncertain. V was cut by 6 bases and J by 4 bases, with 11 bases left in between. The CDR3 totals 13 residues. The germline V gene encodes CDR1 MNHEY and CDR2 SMNVEV (reference sequence). The CDR3 nucleotides are TGTGCCAGCAGCCCTAGTTGGGCAGATACGCAGTATTTT. It is translated as CASSPSWADTQYF.

CDR3 residues: CASSLKPREGGYTF. DNA of the CDR3: TGTGCCAGCAGTCTTAAACCCAGGGAAGGGGGCTACACCTTC. The chain combines TRBV28 with TRBJ1-2; the D gene is possibly TRBD1 (5 bases). The CDR3 spans 14 residues. V shed 5 bases and J shed 8 bases, with 18 bases lying between them. The germline V gene has CDR1 MDHEN and CDR2 SYDVKM.

This clone showed up just once. This chain joins TRBV29-1 and TRBJ1-1; D is uncertain. V lost 4 bases to trimming and J lost 8 bases, with 8 bases between them. The length of the CDR3 is 10 residues. Germline V gene lookup returns CDR1 SQVTM and CDR2 ANQGSEA. The CDR3 sequence: CSVVPREAFF. CDR3 DNA: TGCAGCGTTGTCCCGAGGGAAGCTTTCTTT.

The table lists this clone with a few counts. The chain combines TRBV19 with TRBJ1-2; perhaps TRBD1 as D (5 bases). Germline V CDR1 and CDR2: LNHDA, SQIVND (reference sequence). V lost 5 bases and J 4 bases, leaving 20 bases between the germline ends. The CDR3 has 16 amino acids. The CDR3 DNA sequence: TGTGCCAGTAGTTCCCCTCGACCCTGGGGCGCCTATGGCTACACCTTC. Translating gives CASSSPRPWGAYGYTF.

This clone has just one count. The sample has other DNA sequences that encode this CDR3 too. The chain joins TRBV5-4 to TRBJ2-5, with TRBD2 matching over 8 bases. The CDR3 has 15 amino acids. The germline gives CDR1 SGHNT, CDR2 YYREEE (reference sequence). The junction had 7 bases not matched to a gene; V was cut back by 1 base and J by 5 bases. Here the CDR3 DNA reads TGTGCCAGCAGCTTGACAAGCGGGGGCGGGGAGACCCAGTACTTC. This gives the protein CASSLTSGGGETQYF.

The V gene is TRBV4-2, the J gene TRBJ1-2, with D possibly TRBD1 on 5 matching bases. The V end was cut by 1 base, the J end by 6 bases, with 9 bases between. CDR1 and CDR2 from the germline V gene are LGHNA and YNFKEQ. This CDR3 region has 13 residues. The CDR3 loop reads CASSQAGRDGYTF. The CDR3 nucleotides are TGTGCCAGCAGCCAAGCAGGGCGCGATGGCTACACCTTC.

V usage is TRBV27 and J usage is TRBJ2-7; TRBD1 matches at 7 bases. The CDR3 spans 17 residues. The ends lost 2 bases at V and 0 bases at J; junction bases unmatched: 10. CDR1 and CDR2 from the germline V gene are MNHEY and SMNVEV (reference sequence). The CDR3 nucleotides are TGTGCCAGCAGTTTACGAACCATCCGGGACAGCTCCTACGAGCAGTACTTC. Translating gives CASSLRTIRDSSYEQYF.

V gene TRBV6-5 combines with J gene TRBJ1-5; the D is unclear. The CDR3 has 15 residues. V lost 6 bases to trimming and J lost 0 bases, with 12 bases between them. CDR1 is MNHEY and CDR2 is SVGAGI in the germline V gene. For the CDR3, the DNA is TGTGCCAGCAGACCCTTAGGGAATAGCAATCAGCCCCAGCATTTT. Its translation is CASRPLGNSNQPQHF.